These 2 T cell receptor beta chains originate from one sample sequenced in a study of T-cell memory formation after mild COVID-19. TCRdb processed the 5' RACE reads anew with MiXCR; each CDR3 protein has one entry. The sample has around 90,000 distinct CDR3 sequences, about 13% seen once. The specimen sequenced was PBMCs or a T cell subset sorted from them (not recorded which). The receptors here all came from an adult woman who had mild COVID-19 (a few samples of this study predate the infection). Cell type and time point are not known.

The chain uses TRBV5-1 and TRBJ1-1; possible D gene TRBD1, 5 bases. The CDR3 runs to 13 residues. The V and J ends lost 4 bases and 1 base respectively, with 8 bases between them. Germline lookup yields CDR1 SGHRS and CDR2 YFSETQ. CDR3 residues: CASSLGRNTEAFF. For the CDR3, the DNA is TGCGCCAGCAGCCTGGGACGGAACACTGAAGCTTTCTTT.

The genes are TRBV4-1 and TRBJ1-1; 8 bases are shared with TRBD1. This CDR3 has 17 residues. Trimming took 1 base from V and 7 from J; bases not matched to a gene: 14. Germline CDR1 reads MGHRA; CDR2 reads YSYEKL. CDR3: CASSQVDRAGGVGEAFF. The CDR3 DNA is TGCGCCAGCAGCCAAGTTGACCGTGCAGGGGGCGTCGGTGAAGCTTTCTTT.